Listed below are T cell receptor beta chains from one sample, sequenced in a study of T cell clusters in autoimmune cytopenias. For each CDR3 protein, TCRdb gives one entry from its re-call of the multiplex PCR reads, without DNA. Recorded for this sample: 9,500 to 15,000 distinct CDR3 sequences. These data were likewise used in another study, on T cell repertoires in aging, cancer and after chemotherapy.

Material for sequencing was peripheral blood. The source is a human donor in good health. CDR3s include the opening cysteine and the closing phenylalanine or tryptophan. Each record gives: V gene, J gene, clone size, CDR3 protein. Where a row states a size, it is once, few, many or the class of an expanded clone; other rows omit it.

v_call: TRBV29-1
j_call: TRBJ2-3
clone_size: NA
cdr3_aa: CSVEEWDTQYF

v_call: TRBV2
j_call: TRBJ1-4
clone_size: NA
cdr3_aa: CASTGGMGEKLFF

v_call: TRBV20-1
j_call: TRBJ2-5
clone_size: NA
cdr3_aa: CSAPDRRGRQETQYF

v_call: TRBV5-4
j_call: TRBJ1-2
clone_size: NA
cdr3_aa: CASREGSHTSYGYTF

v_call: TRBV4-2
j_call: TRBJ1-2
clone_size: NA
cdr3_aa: CASNPSAGGSNGYTF

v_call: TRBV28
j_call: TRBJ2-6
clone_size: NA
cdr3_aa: CASSSRVAGANVLTF

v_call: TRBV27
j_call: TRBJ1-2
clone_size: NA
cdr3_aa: CASSPASGDYGYTF

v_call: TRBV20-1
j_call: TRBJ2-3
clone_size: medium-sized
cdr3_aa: CSAISGVRTDTQYF

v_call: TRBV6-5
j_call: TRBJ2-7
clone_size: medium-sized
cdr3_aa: CASSWRGTYEQYF

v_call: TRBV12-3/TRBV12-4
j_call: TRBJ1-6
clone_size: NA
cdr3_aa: CASSQGAGNSPLHF

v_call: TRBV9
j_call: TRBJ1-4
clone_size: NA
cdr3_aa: CASSNRGGEEKLFF

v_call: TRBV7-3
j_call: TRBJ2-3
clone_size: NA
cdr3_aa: CASSIWTSRGGADTQYF

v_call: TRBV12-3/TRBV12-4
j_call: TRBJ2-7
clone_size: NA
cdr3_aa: CASRRTGAYEQYF

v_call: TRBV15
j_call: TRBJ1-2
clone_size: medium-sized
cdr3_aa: CATSRDSAHGYTF

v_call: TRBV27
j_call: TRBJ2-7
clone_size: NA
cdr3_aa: CAVQGAYNEQYF

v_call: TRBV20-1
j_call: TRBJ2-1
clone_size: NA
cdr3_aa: CSADGGGSISYNEQFF

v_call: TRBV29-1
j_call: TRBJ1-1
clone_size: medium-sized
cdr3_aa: CSVQDSTNTEAFF

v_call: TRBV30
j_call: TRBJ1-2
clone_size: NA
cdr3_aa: CAWSTGGAYGYTF

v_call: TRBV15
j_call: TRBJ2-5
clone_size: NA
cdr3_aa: CATSRAVETQYF

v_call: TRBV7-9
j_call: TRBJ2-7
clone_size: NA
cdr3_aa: CASSLVGRQVDEQYF

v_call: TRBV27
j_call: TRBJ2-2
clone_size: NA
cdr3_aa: CASSFRGGRELFF

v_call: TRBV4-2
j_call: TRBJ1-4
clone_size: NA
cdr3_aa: CASSQDNRAVEKLFF

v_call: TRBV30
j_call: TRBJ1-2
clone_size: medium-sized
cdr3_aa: CAWSRGQTYGYTF

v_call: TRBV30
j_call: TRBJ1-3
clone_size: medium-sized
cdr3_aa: CAWSGLGLGNTIYF

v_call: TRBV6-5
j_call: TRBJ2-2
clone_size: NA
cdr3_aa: CASSYGQGRGELFF

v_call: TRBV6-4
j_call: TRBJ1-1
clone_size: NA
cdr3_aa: CASKQRDENTEAFF

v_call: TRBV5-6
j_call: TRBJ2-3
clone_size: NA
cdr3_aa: CASSFLTGGSTDTQYF

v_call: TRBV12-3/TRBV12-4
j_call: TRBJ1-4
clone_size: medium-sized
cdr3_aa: CASSFPDNNEKLFF

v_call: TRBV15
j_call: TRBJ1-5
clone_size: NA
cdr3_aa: CATSEGALRNQPQHF

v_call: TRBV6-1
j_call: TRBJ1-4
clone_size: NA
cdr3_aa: CASIPGVATNEKLFF

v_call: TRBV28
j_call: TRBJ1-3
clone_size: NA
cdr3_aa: CASSSPGGDTIYF

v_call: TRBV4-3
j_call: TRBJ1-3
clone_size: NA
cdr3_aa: CASSQDLSGGNTIYF

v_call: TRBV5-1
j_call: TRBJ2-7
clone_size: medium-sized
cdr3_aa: CASSLGQGGYEQYF

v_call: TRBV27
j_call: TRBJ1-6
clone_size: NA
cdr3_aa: CASSLGGVNVRSPLHF

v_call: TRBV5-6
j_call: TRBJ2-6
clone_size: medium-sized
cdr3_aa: CASSLWHSGANVLTF

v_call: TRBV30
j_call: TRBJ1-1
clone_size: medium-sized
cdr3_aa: CAWSMGQEMNTEAFF

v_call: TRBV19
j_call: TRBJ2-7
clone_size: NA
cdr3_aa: CASSIDLEEGPYEQYF

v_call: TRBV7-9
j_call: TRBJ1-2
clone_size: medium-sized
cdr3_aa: CASSLGTAMRGYTF

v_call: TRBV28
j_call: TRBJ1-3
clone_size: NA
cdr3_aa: CASKGMYSGNTIYF

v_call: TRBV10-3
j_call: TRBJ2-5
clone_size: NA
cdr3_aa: CAISGGTKYETQYF

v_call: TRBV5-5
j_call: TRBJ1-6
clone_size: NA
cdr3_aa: CASSPWTNTGSPLHF

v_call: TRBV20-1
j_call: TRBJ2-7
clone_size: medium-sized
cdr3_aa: CSAPPGQGMVEQYF

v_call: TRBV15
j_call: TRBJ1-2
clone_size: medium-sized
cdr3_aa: CATSRDDSGYTF

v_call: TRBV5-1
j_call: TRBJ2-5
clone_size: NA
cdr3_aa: CASSTSGGRETQYF

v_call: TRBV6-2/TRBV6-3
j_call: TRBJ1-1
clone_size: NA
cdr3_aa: CASNSPGKANTEAFF

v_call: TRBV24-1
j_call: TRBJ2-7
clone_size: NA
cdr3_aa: CATSDPTSYEQYF

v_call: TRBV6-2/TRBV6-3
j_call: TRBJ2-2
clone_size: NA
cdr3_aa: CASSYSSGTGELFF

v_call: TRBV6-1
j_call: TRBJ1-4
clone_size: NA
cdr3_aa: CASSEAVGGGNEKLFF

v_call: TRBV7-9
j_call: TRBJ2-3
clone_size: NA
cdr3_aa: CASSFFSGGVDTQYF

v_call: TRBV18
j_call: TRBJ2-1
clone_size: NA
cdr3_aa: CASSPQAGGRGPREQFF

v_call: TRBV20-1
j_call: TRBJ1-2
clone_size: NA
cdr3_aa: CSANRTPGQGAGNDYGYTF

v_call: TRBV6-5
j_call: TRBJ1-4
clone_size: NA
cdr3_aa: CASSLYPGGPATNEKLFF

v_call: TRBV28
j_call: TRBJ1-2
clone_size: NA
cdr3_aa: CASRYRGFGGYTF